The present entry profiles one T cell receptor beta chain with its context. Trimming took 1 base from V and 0 from J, leaving 10 bases between them. CDR3 length: 15 amino acids. CDR1 is GTSNPN, CDR2 SVGIG, per germline (reference sequence). This sample is drawn from a study of shared clonotypes between healthy human individuals. Repertoires were generated with immunoSEQ multiplex PCR, while TCRdb's copy carries only in-frame clones and drops some. This sample has roughly 640,000 clones, with roughly 70% found just once. The sequenced sample consisted of memory CD4+ T cells sorted from blood. Stated subset: CD45RA-negative fraction. The chain recombines TRBV30 with TRBJ1-5, with D possibly TRBD1 on 6 matching bases. The clonotype was recovered from a woman younger than 45 in good health. CDR3 DNA sequence: TGTGCCTGGAGTGAGGACAGACTTAGCAATCAGCCCCAGCATTTT. It yields the protein CAWSEDRLSNQPQHF. Filled out from reference TRBV30 and TRBJ1-5, the complete variable domain reads SQTIHQWPATLVQPVGSPLSLECTVEGTSNPNLYWYRQAAGRGLQLLFYSVGIGQISSEVPQNLSASRPQDRQFILSSKKLLLSDSGFYLCAWSEDRLSNQPQHFGDGTRLSIL.